This T cell receptor (beta chain) originates from a study of T cells after posttransplantation cyclophosphamide. Profiling relied on immunoSEQ multiplex PCR, and the TCRdb table lists in-frame clones only, not all of them. The sample has more than 20,000 clones; around 87% are singletons. Methotrexate plus calcineurin inhibitor accompanied controls' myeloablative marrow transplants; sampling was 1 year later. The receptor was derived from a female patient aged 30 to 40 who received an allogeneic stem cell transplant from an unrelated donor, was CMV-positive, and had acute and chronic GVHD. Certain T cells may be donor cells from the graft. Sequencing used PBMCs, obtained about 350 days after allogeneic stem cell transplant with calcineurin inhibitor and methotrexate.

The CDR3 DNA sequence: TGTGCCAGCAGCGTAAGGGGGTTAGGGGGCCCCCAAGAGACCCAGTACTTC. Translation: CASSVRGLGGPQETQYF. The genes are TRBV9 and TRBJ2-5; 7 bases line up with TRBD1. The CDR3 runs to 17 residues. Germline loops: CDR1 SGDLS, CDR2 YYNGEE. V shed 1 base, J shed 1 base, and the junction held 10 bases outside the gene matches. The full variable domain, its missing parts supplied by reference TRBV9 and TRBJ2-5, is DSGVTQTPKHLITATGQRVTLRCSPRSGDLSVYWYQQSLDQGLQFLIQYYNGEERAKGNILERFSAQQFPDLHSELNLSSLELGDSALYFCASSVRGLGGPQETQYFGPGTRLLVL.